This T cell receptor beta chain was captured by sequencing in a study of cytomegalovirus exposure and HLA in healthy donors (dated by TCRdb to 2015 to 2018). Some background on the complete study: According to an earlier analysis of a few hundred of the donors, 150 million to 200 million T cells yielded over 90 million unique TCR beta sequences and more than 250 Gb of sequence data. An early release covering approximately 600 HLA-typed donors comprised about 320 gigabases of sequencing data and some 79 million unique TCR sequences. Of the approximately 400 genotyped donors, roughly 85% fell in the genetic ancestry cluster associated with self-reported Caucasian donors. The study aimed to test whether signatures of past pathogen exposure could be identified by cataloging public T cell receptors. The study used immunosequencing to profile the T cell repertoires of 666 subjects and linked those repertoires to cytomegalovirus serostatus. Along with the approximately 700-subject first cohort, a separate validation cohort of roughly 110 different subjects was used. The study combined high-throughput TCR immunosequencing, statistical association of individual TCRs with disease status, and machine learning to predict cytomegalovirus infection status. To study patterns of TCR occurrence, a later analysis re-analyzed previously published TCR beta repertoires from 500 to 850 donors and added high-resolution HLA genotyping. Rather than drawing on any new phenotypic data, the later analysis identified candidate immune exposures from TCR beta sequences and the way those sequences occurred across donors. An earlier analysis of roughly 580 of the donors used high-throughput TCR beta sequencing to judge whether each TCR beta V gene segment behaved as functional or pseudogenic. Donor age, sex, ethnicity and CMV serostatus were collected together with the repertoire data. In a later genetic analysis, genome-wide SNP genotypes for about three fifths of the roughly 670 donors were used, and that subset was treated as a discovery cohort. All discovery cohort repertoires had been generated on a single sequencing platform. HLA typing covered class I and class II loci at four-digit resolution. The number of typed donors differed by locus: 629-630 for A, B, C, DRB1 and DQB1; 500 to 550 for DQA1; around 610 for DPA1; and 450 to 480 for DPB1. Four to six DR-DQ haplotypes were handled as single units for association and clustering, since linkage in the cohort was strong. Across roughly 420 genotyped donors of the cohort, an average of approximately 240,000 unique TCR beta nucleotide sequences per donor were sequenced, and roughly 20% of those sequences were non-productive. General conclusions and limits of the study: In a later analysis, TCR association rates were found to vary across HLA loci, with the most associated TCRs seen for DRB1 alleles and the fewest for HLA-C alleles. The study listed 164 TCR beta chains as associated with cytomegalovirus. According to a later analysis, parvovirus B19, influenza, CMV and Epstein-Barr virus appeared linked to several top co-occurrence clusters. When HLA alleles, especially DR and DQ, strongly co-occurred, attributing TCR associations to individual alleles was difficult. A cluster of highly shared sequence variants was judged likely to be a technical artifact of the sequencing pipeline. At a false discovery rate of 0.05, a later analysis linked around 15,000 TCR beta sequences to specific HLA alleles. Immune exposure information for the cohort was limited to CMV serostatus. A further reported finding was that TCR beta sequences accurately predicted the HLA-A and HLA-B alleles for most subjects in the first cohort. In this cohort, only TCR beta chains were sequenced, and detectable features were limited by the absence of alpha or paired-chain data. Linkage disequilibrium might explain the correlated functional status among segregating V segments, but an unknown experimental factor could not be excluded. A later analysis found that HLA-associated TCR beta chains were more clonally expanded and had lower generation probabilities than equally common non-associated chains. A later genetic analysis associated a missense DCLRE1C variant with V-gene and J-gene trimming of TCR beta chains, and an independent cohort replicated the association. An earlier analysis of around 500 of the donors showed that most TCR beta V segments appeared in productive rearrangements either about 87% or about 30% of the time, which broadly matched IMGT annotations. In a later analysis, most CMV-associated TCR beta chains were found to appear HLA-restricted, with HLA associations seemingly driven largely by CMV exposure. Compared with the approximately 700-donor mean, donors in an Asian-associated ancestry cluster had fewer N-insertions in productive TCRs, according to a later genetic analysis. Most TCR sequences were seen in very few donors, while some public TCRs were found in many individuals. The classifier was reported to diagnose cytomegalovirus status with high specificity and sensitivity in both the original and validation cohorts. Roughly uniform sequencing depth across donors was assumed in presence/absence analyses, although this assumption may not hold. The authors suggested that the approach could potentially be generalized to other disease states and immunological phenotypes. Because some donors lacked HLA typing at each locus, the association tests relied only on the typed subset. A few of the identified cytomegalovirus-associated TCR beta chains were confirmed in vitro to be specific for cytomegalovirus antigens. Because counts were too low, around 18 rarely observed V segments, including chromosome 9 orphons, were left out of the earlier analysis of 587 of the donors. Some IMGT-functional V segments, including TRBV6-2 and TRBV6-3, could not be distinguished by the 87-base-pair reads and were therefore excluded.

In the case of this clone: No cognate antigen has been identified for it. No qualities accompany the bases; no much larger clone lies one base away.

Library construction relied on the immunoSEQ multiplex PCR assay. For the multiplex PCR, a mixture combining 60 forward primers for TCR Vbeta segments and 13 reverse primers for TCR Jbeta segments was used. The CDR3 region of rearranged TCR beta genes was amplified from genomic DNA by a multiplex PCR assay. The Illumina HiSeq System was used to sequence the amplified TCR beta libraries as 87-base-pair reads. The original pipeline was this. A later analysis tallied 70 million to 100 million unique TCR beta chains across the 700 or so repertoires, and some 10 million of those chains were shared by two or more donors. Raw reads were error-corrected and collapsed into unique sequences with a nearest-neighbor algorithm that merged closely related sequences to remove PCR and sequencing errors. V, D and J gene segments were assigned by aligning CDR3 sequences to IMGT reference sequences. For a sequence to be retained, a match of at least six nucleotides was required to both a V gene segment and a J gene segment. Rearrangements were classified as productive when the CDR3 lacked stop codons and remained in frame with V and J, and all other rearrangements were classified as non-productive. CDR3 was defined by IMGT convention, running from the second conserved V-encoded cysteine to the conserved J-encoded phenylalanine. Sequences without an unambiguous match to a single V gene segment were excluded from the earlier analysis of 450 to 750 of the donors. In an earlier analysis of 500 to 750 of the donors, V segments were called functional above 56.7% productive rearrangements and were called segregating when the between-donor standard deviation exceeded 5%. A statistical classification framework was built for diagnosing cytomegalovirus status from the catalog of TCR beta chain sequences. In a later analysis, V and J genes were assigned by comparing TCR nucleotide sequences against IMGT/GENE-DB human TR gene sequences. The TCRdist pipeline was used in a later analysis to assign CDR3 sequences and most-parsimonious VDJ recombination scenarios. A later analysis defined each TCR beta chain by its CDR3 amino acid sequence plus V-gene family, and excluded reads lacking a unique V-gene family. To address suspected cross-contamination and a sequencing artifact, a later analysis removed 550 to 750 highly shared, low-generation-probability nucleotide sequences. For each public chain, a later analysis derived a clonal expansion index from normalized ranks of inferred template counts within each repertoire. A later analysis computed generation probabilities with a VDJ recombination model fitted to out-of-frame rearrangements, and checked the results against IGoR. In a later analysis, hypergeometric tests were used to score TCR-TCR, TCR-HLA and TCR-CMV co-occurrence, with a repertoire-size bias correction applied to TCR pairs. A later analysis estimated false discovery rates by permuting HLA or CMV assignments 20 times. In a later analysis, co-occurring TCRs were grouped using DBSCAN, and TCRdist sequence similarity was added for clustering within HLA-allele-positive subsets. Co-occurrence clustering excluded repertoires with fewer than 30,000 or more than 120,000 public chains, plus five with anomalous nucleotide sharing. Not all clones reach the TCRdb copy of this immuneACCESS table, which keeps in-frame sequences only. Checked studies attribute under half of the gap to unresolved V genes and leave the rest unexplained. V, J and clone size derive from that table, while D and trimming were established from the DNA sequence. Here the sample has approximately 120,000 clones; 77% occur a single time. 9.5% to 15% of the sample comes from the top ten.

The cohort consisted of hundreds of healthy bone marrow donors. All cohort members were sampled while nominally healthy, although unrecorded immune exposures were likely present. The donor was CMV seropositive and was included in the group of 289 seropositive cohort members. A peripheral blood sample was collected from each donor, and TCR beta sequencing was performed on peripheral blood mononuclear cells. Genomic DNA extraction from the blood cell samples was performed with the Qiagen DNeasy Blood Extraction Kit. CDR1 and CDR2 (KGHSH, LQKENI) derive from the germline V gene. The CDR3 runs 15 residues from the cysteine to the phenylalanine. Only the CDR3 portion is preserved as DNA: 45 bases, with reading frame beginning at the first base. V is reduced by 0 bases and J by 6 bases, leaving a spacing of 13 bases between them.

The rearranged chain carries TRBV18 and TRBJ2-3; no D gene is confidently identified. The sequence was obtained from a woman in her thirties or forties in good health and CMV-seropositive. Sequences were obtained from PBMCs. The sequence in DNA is TGTGCCAGCTCACCACCGTCCCAGGCAAGGGATACGCAGTATTTT. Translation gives CASSPPSQARDTQYF. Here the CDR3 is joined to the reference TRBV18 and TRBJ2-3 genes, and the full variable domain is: NAGVMQNPRHLVRRRGQEARLRCSPMKGHSHVYWYRQLPEEGLKFMVYLQKENIIDESGMPKERFSAEFPKEGPSILRIQQVVRGDSAAYFCASSPPSQARDTQYFGPGTRLTVL.